This entry concerns a single T cell receptor beta chain. One end of the junction varies from germline; a read error may be responsible. PCR was performed a second time for about 7 to 12 cycles using a sample-barcoded 5' primer and a J-beta primer mix. All cDNA molecules were each tagged by a template-switch adaptor with 12 random nucleotides. In TCRdb, the 5' RACE reads were re-called with MiXCR into one record per CDR3 protein. The table records roughly 680,000 distinct CDR3 sequences, 45% to 50% of them present only once. This sample is part of a study of blood T cells in healthy people across ages. The V gene's germline CDR1 is LGHNA and CDR2 YNFKEQ. This CDR3 comprises 14 residues.

The sequence came from a woman aged 60 to 75 in good health. The source material was blood. The chain joins TRBV4-2 to TRBJ2-7; 7 nucleotides match TRBD1. The J call could be wrong; TRBJ2-5 is a better fit for the DNA end. Here the CDR3 reads CTSSHDRVGETQYF. CDR3 DNA sequence: TGTACCAGCAGCCACGACAGGGTTGGAGAGACCCAGTACTTC.